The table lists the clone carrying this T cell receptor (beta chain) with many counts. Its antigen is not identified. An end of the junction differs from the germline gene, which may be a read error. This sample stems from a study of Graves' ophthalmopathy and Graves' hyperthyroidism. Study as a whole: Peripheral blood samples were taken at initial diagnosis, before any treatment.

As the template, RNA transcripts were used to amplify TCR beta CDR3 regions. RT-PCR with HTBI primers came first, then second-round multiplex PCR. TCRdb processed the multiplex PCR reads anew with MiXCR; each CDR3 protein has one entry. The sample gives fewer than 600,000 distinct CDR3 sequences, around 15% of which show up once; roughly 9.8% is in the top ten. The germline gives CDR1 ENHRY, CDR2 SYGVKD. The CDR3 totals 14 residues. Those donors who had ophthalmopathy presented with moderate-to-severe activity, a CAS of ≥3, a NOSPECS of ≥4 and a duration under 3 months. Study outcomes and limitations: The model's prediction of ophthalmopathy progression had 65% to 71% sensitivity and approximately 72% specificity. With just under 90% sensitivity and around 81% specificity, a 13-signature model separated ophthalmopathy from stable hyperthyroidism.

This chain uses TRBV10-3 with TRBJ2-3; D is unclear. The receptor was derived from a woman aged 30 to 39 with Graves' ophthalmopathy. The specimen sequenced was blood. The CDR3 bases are TGTGCCAGCAGTGAGTCAGGAAGCACAGATACGCAGTATTTT. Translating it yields CASSESGSTDTQYF.